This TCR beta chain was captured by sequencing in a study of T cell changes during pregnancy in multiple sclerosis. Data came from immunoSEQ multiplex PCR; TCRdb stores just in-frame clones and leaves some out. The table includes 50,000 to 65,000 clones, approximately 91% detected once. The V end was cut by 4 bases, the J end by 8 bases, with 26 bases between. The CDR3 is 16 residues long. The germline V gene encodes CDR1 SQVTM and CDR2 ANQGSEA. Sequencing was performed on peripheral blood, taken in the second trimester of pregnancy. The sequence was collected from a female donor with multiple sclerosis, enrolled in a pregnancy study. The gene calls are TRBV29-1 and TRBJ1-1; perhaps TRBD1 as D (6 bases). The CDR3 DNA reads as TGCAGCGTTGGTCCCAGGGGCAGCTTCCAAGTAAGCGAAGCTTTCTTT. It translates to CSVGPRGSFQVSEAFF.